The 3 T cell receptor beta chains below were found in one sample sequenced in a study of T cells expressing NK-cell markers. Using the 5' RACE reads, TCRdb records one entry per CDR3 protein without DNA. This sample's table has about 260,000 distinct CDR3 sequences. Sequenced material: blood T cells: a sorted CD56 or NKG2C T cell subset, CD4+ or CD8+ T cells, or bulk PBMC T cells (not recorded which). The receptors originated from a woman aged 18-70 years in good health.

The chain carries TRBV4-2 and TRBJ2-7; absent DNA, TCRdb's TRBD1 call cannot be checked. The V gene's germline CDR1 is LGHNA and CDR2 YNFKEQ. The CDR3 contains 16 residues. The CDR3 is CASSQGSGASSYEQYF.

The chain employs TRBV20-1 and TRBJ2-1; TCRdb proposes TRBD1, but this gene call is untestable without DNA. Germline CDR1 and CDR2: DFQATT and SNEGSKA (reference sequence). This CDR3 comprises 14 residues. CDR3: CSARPGGIRSEQFF.

The gene calls are TRBV6-5 and TRBJ1-6; TCRdb names TRBD1, which stays unverified in the absence of DNA. Germline values: CDR1 MNHEY, CDR2 SVGAGI. The CDR3 is 16 amino acids. CDR3 amino acids: CASSYAYRNSNSPLHF.